This T cell receptor beta chain originates from a study of CD8 T cells in ankylosing spondylitis. Study-wide points: Ankylosing spondylitis blood seemed to carry a telltale TCR beta motif made of roughly eight highly homologous variants. Disease-linked clones reportedly showed significant enrichment in matched ankylosing spondylitis synovial fluid. CD8+ cells made up the disease-linked clones, which were relatively rare in peripheral blood.

5'-RACE, quantitative and with molecular barcodes, yielded the TCR beta libraries. TCRdb re-analysed the 5' RACE reads in MiXCR, keeping a single row per CDR3 protein. The table includes a few hundred thousand distinct CDR3 sequences, approximately 10% detected once. At least ten counts were recorded for this clonotype. Its antigen remains unknown. There are 13 residues in the CDR3. Germline lookup yields CDR1 DFQATT and CDR2 SNEGSKA (reference sequence). Trimming left V 0 bases short and J 7 bases short, with 7 bases between. This receptor was taken from a female donor with ankylosing spondylitis or in good health (not recorded which). The sample was blood, either unsorted or a sorted T cell fraction (not recorded which). J is TRBJ1-6 and V is TRBV20-1; the D is unclear. The CDR3 reads CSARDSGNSPLHF. In nucleotides, the CDR3 is TGCAGTGCTAGAGATAGCGGGAATTCACCCCTCCACTTT.